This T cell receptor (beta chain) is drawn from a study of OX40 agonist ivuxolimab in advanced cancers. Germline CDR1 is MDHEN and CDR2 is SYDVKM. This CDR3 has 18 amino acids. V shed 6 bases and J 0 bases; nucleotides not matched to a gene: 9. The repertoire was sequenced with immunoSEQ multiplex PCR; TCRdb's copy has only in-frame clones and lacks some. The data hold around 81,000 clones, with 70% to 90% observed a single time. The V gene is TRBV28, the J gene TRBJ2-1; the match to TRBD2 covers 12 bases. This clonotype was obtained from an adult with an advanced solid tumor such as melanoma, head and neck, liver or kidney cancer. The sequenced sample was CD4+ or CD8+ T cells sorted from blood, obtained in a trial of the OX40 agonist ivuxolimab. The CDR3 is CASRSSGRAQSSYNEQFF. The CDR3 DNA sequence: TGTGCCAGCAGGTCTAGCGGGAGGGCCCAAAGCTCCTACAATGAGCAGTTCTTC.